The 24 T cell receptor beta chains below come from one sample, sequenced in a study of blood T cell repertoires in COVID-19. TCRdb's copy holds only in-frame clones and misses some; the assay was immunoSEQ multiplex PCR. There are 60,000 to 80,000 clones in the sample; almost 85% occur only once, and 8% to 9% lies in the top ten. Specimen: peripheral blood. The receptors originated from a man over 45 with active COVID-19.

V and J are TRBV19 and TRBJ1-5, with D possibly being TRBD1 (5 bases). The CDR3 spans 15 residues. Trimming stripped 1 base from V and 9 bases from J, with 16 bases between. The germline gives CDR1 LNHDA, CDR2 SQIVND (reference sequence). In DNA, the CDR3 is TGTGCCAGTAGTATAGGGGGCAGCCTCTGGGCGCCCCAGCATTTT. Encoded protein: CASSIGGSLWAPQHF. Combining the CDR3 with reference TRBV19 and TRBJ1-5 gives the whole variable domain DGGITQSPKYLFRKEGQNVTLSCEQNLNHDAMYWYRQDPGQGLRLIYYSQIVNDFQKGDIAEGYSVSREKKESFPLTVTSAQKNPTAFYLCASSIGGSLWAPQHFGDGTRLSIL.

The gene calls are TRBV11-2 and TRBJ2-1; 10 nucleotides align to TRBD1. The trim removed 0 bases at V and 13 bases at J, leaving 15 bases unmatched. CDR3 size: 17 residues. Germline CDR1 is SGHAT and CDR2 is FQNNGV. The CDR3 region is CASSLDLWTGGLGLQFF. The DNA for the CDR3 is TGTGCCAGCAGCTTAGATCTGTGGACAGGGGGTTTGGGACTTCAGTTCTTC. Together with reference TRBV11-2 and TRBJ2-1, the CDR3 gives the full variable domain: EAGVAQSPRYKIIEKRQSVAFWCNPISGHATLYWYQQILGQGPKLLIQFQNNGVVDDSQLPKDRFSAERLKGVDSTLKIQPAKLEDSAVYLCASSLDLWTGGLGLQFFGPGTRLTVL.

This clone was seen once. The V and J genes are TRBV7-2 and TRBJ2-7, with a possible D match to TRBD1 (6 bases). Trimming took off 3 bases at V and 1 base at J, with 16 bases between the two ends. Looked up from germline, CDR1 is SGHTA and CDR2 is FQGNSA. This CDR3 comprises 16 residues. CDR3 DNA: TGTGCCAGCAGCTTCGAGGGGGACCGCTTGTCCTACGAGCAGTACTTC. Translation: CASSFEGDRLSYEQYF.

The genes are TRBV27 and TRBJ1-1; D possibly corresponds to TRBD1 (5 bases). The CDR3 covers 13 residues. The ends were cut back, 5 bases at V and 6 bases at J, with 13 bases in the middle. The germline CDR1 and CDR2 sequences are MNHEY and SMNVEV (reference sequence). CDR3 amino acids: CASSPYLGAEAFF. The CDR3 DNA is TGTGCCAGCAGTCCATATTTAGGGGCTGAAGCTTTCTTT.

Comments on this clone: The same CDR3 is also encoded by other DNA sequences in this sample. The chain is built from TRBV7-9 and TRBJ1-2; weak D call: TRBD1 (5 bases). Germline loops: CDR1 SEHNR, CDR2 FQNEAQ (reference sequence). Trimming shortened V by 1 base and J by 4 bases, and 7 bases separated the two germline ends. This CDR3 is built from 13 residues. CDR3 sequence: CASSLGQSYGYTF. The CDR3 bases are TGTGCCAGCAGCTTAGGACAGAGCTATGGCTACACCTTC.

The chain employs TRBV10-3 and TRBJ1-1, with D perhaps matching TRBD1 (5 bases). Trimming took 7 bases from V and 5 from J, leaving 23 bases between them. Germline V gene lookup returns CDR1 ENHRY and CDR2 SYGVKD. The CDR3 has 16 residues. The CDR3: CAITADKGRIETEAFF. The CDR3 nucleotides are TGTGCCATCACGGCAGATAAGGGGCGCATTGAAACTGAAGCTTTCTTT.

The chain has TRBV12-5 and TRBJ2-1, with D possibly matching TRBD2 (5 bases). The germline V gene encodes CDR1 LGHNT and CDR2 FRNRAP. This CDR3 is 17 amino acids long. Trimming removed 4 bases from V and 5 bases from J, with 21 bases in between. The CDR3 reads CASGSRGWAPQNNEQFF. As DNA, the CDR3 is TGTGCTAGTGGTTCCCGGGGTTGGGCACCTCAAAACAATGAGCAGTTCTTC.

The chain combines TRBV19 with TRBJ2-3; 10 positions agree with TRBD2. V dropped 7 bases and J dropped 1; count of bases not matched to a gene: 5. The CDR3 is 15 residues long. The germline CDR1 and CDR2 sequences are LNHDA and SQIVND (reference sequence). CDR3 amino acids: CASTRTSGRTDTQYF. The CDR3 DNA is TGTGCCAGTACACGGACTAGCGGCCGCACAGATACGCAGTATTTT.

This sequence joins TRBV7-9 and TRBJ1-3, with a possible D match to TRBD1 (5 bases). Germline V gene lookup returns CDR1 SEHNR and CDR2 FQNEAQ (reference sequence). This CDR3 is built from 15 residues. V was pared by 5 bases and J by 0 bases, with 11 bases between. The CDR3 here is CASSPRGLSGNTIYF. The CDR3 nucleotides read TGTGCCAGCAGCCCGAGGGGACTCTCTGGAAACACCATATATTTT. The full variable domain, with the rest looked up from reference TRBV7-9 and TRBJ1-3, is DTGVSQNPRHKITKRGQNVTFRCDPISEHNRLYWYRQTLGQGPEFLTYFQNEAQLEKSRLLSDRFSAERPKGSFSTLEIQRTEQGDSAMYLCASSPRGLSGNTIYFGEGSWLTVV.

The CDR3 loop reads CASSPGGAGYDYEQYF. CDR3 nucleotides: TGCGCCAGCAGTCCGGGAGGGGCTGGCTACGACTACGAGCAGTACTTC. The chain links TRBV5-1 to TRBJ2-7; 8 positions agree with TRBD2. V lost 5 bases to trimming and J lost 3 bases; unmatched junction nucleotides: 13. CDR1 is SGHRS, CDR2 YFSETQ, per germline. This CDR3 spans 16 amino acids.

The rearrangement uses TRBV3-1 (or the pseudogene TRBV3-2) and TRBJ2-6, with 7 bases that match TRBD2. The CDR3 has 19 residues. CDR1 and CDR2 from the germline V gene are LGHDT and YNNKEL (reference sequence). With V trimmed by 6 bases and J by 0 bases, 14 bases remained unmatched. The CDR3 reads CASRKVAGLTSSGANVLTF. CDR3 DNA sequence: TGTGCCAGCAGGAAAGTAGCGGGCCTCACCTCCTCTGGGGCCAACGTCCTGACTTTC.

This chain uses TRBV6-5 with TRBJ2-2, with D uncertain. Germline loops: CDR1 MNHEY, CDR2 SVGAGI. The CDR3 is 14 residues long. Trimming cost V 1 base and J 4 bases, with 7 bases left between them. Here the CDR3 reads CASSYWLPTGELFF. CDR3 bases: TGTGCCAGCAGTTACTGGCTTCCCACCGGGGAGCTGTTTTTT.

The chain has TRBV6-6 and TRBJ1-2; 7 bases agree with TRBD1. CDR3 length equals 16 residues. In germline, CDR1 is MNHNY, CDR2 SVGAGI (reference sequence). The J segment lost 3 bases and the V segment lost 5 bases, leaving 12 bases of the junction unmatched. The CDR3 coding sequence is TGTGCCAGCAGTCGCGCCGGGACAGCTTGGGACTATGGCTACACCTTC. As protein: CASSRAGTAWDYGYTF.

The chain recombines TRBV10-1 with TRBJ2-5, with D perhaps matching TRBD2 (5 bases). The CDR3 sequence is 14 residues long. Germline CDR1 is WNHNN and CDR2 is SYGVQD (reference sequence). Trimming removed 5 bases from V and 5 bases from J, with 15 bases in between. The CDR3 reads CASSTDGLAETQYF. In nucleotides, the CDR3 is TGCGCCAGCAGTACGGACGGACTGGCCGAGACCCAGTACTTC.

The chain has TRBV3-1 (or the pseudogene TRBV3-2) and TRBJ1-5; possibly TRBD1 for D (6 bases). The CDR3 loop spans 15 amino acids. Germline assignment: CDR1 LGHDT and CDR2 YNNKEL (reference sequence). Trimming shortened V by 6 bases and J by 0 bases, and 12 bases separated the two germline ends. CDR3 sequence (DNA): TGTGCCAGCAGGCTCAGGGACATTAGCAATCAGCCCCAGCATTTT. Protein: CASRLRDISNQPQHF.

J is TRBJ1-4 and V is TRBV27; maybe TRBD1 (6 bases). Germline V gives CDR1 MNHEY, CDR2 SMNVEV (reference sequence). V dropped 6 bases and J dropped 0 bases, with 14 bases sitting between them. The length of the CDR3 is 16 residues. CDR3 sequence (DNA): TGTGCCAGCAGCCGACAGGTGCTGGCAACTAATGAAAAACTGTTTTTT. Its translation: CASSRQVLATNEKLFF.

J is TRBJ2-1 and V is TRBV10-3; D call uncertain. V was cut by 10 bases and J by 4 bases, with 14 bases left in between. The CDR3 is made up of 13 amino acids. Germline V lookup: CDR1 ENHRY, CDR2 SYGVKD. Written as DNA, the CDR3 is TGTGCCACCGCCAGTTTCTCATACAATGAGCAGTTCTTC. This gives the protein CATASFSYNEQFF.

V usage is TRBV5-4 and J usage is TRBJ2-3; tentatively, D is TRBD2 (7 bases). Germline V gene lookup returns CDR1 SGHNT and CDR2 YYREEE (reference sequence). The CDR3 is 16 amino acids. V lost 0 bases and J 2 bases, leaving 13 bases between the germline ends. The CDR3 loop reads CASSLAGGSFTDTQYF. The CDR3, as DNA: TGTGCCAGCAGCTTGGCGGGGGGCTCGTTCACAGATACGCAGTATTTT.

This clone is judged hyperexpanded (1% or more). The chain is built from TRBV5-1 and TRBJ2-2, with a tentative D call TRBD1 (6 bases). Trimming stripped 6 bases from V and 1 base from J, with 13 bases between. Germline CDR1 is SGHRS and CDR2 is YFSETQ. The CDR3 runs to 15 residues. The chain's CDR3 is CASNALGGNTGELFF. The CDR3 bases are TGCGCCAGCAACGCCCTAGGGGGGAACACCGGGGAGCTGTTTTTT. Complete variable domain (other parts from reference TRBV5-1 and TRBJ2-2): KAGVTQTPRYLIKTRGQQVTLSCSPISGHRSVSWYQQTPGQGLQFLFEYFSETQRNKGNFPGRFSGRQFSNSRSEMNVSTLELGDSALYLCASNALGGNTGELFFGEGSRLTVL.

The table lists this clone with a count of one. This chain joins TRBV5-3 and TRBJ2-1; 12 bases are a match to TRBD2. TRBV5-3 has ORF status, its function being uncertain. The CDR3 is made up of 19 amino acids. The V segment lost 1 base and the J segment 4 bases; nucleotides outside the gene matches: 12. As DNA, the CDR3 is TGTGCCAGAAGCTTGAGGCTAGCGGGGGGGCATATCCGGTACAATGAGCAGTTCTTC. This encodes CARSLRLAGGHIRYNEQFF.

The rearrangement links TRBV11-1 to TRBJ1-2; D is possibly TRBD1 (6 bases). The CDR3 spans 16 residues. V lost 5 bases and J 4 bases, leaving 20 bases between the germline ends. Germline-derived CDR1 and CDR2 are SGHAT and FQDESV (reference sequence). Here the CDR3 reads CASSTTGKGRLYGYTF. The CDR3 coding sequence is TGTGCCAGCAGCACCACAGGGAAAGGGCGACTCTATGGCTACACCTTC.

This chain uses TRBV27 with TRBJ2-2, with D hard to call. Trimming removed 2 bases at V and 4 bases at J, with 11 bases between. Germline V gives CDR1 MNHEY, CDR2 SMNVEV (reference sequence). There are 15 residues in the CDR3. The CDR3 DNA follows: TGTGCCAGCAGTTTAATTTTCCCTCTCACCGGGGAGCTGTTTTTT. Protein sequence: CASSLIFPLTGELFF.

The count of this clone is one. The chain uses TRBV6-2 or TRBV6-3 and TRBJ1-4; possibly TRBD1 for D (5 bases). Germline V gene lookup returns CDR1 MNHEY and CDR2 SVGEGT. The CDR3 is 16 residues long. V lost 4 bases to trimming and J lost 11 bases, with 23 bases between them. CDR3 bases: TGTGCCAGCAGTTTTCTCTGGGGCAGGGAAGGATGGAAACTGTTTTTT. Its protein product is CASSFLWGREGWKLFF.

This clone turned up a few times. The J gene is TRBJ2-7, the V gene TRBV5-4, with 10 bases lining up with TRBD1. The CDR3 contains 16 residues. Germline-derived CDR1 and CDR2 are SGHNT and YYREEE (reference sequence). The J segment lost 5 bases and the V segment lost 7 bases, leaving 15 bases of the junction unmatched. CDR3 loop: CASLSVGGQGRDEQYF. The CDR3 DNA reads TGTGCCAGCTTATCCGTGGGGGGACAGGGGAGGGACGAGCAGTACTTC.